These 20 T cell receptor beta chains share one sample of origin, sequenced in a study of T cell changes during pregnancy in multiple sclerosis. Produced via immunoSEQ multiplex PCR; TCRdb's table is partial and in-frame only. The data show roughly 51,000 clones, about nine tenths seen once. This specimen consisted of CD4+ T cells from peripheral blood mononuclear cells, obtained after pregnancy. All receptors derive from a female donor in good health, enrolled as a control in a pregnancy study.

The chain joins TRBV10-3 to TRBJ1-2; 8 positions agree with TRBD1. J was trimmed by 8 bases and V by 6 bases; bases with no gene match: 20. The CDR3 is 17 residues long. From germline, CDR1 is ENHRY and CDR2 SYGVKD. The CDR3: CAISDFYYGDRGEGYTF. The CDR3 DNA follows: TGTGCCATCAGCGACTTCTACTACGGCGACAGGGGCGAAGGCTACACCTTC.

The V and J genes are TRBV6-1 and TRBJ2-3; 7 bases map to TRBD1. Germline values: CDR1 MNHNS, CDR2 SASEGT. This CDR3 is built from 15 residues. V lost 6 bases to trimming and J lost 0 bases; unmatched junction nucleotides: 6. The CDR3 region has the DNA TGTGCCAGCAGCAATACAGGGGCTAGCACAGATACGCAGTATTTT. Translation: CASSNTGASTDTQYF.

The genes are TRBV10-1 and TRBJ2-5, with 7 bases matching TRBD1. Germline-derived CDR1 and CDR2 are WNHNN and SYGVQD (reference sequence). The CDR3 loop spans 13 amino acids. Trimming at V came to 7 bases and at J to 4 bases, leaving 6 bases not matched to a gene. This CDR3 is CASTGQARETQYF. The CDR3 nucleotides are TGCGCCAGCACCGGACAGGCTAGAGAGACCCAGTACTTC.

V is TRBV4-2 and J is TRBJ2-3; 11 bases line up with TRBD1. In germline, CDR1 is LGHNA, CDR2 YNFKEQ. V lost 6 bases to trimming and J lost 6 bases; unmatched junction nucleotides: 5. This CDR3 contains 14 residues. This chain's CDR3 is CASRGGQGGDTQYF. Here the CDR3 DNA reads TGTGCCAGCAGGGGGGGACAGGGGGGGGATACGCAGTATTTT.

This sequence joins TRBV6-5 and TRBJ2-1, with D tentatively TRBD1 (6 bases). Trimming shortened V by 2 bases and J by 2 bases, and 7 bases separated the two germline ends. Germline CDR1 and CDR2: MNHEY and SVGAGI. This CDR3 comprises 14 residues. DNA of the CDR3: TGTGCCAGCAGTTACAGGACAGCCTACAATGAGCAGTTCTTC. Translated: CASSYRTAYNEQFF.

For the CDR3, the DNA is TGTGCCAGCAGCCGGGAAGGGGGCCGCGAAAAACTGTTTTTT. Its protein is CASSREGGREKLFF. The rearrangement links TRBV6-5 to TRBJ1-4; 7 bases match TRBD1. The germline V gene has CDR1 MNHEY and CDR2 SVGAGI. Trimming cost V 6 bases and J 8 bases; bases outside gene matches: 9. The CDR3 covers 14 residues.

CDR3 sequence: CATRVFNEKLFF. CDR3 nucleotides: TGTGCCACCCGGGTCTTTAATGAAAAACTGTTTTTT. The rearrangement uses TRBV6-1 and TRBJ1-4, with unresolved D. Germline lookup yields CDR1 MNHNS and CDR2 SASEGT. Trimming left V 10 bases short and J 4 bases short, with 10 bases between. The CDR3 sequence is 12 residues long.

V is TRBV6-1 and J is TRBJ1-6; 10 nucleotides align to TRBD1. J lost 2 bases, V lost 3 bases, and 13 bases had no gene match. The CDR3 is 20 amino acids. Germline-derived CDR1 and CDR2 are MNHNS and SASEGT. In DNA, the CDR3 is TGTGCCAGCAGTGAGGGAGGGACAGGGGTGCGTAGCACCTATAATTCACCCCTCCACTTT. This encodes CASSEGGTGVRSTYNSPLHF.

The chain links TRBV15 to TRBJ1-1; no definite D call. V was cut by 0 bases and J by 7 bases, with 9 bases left in between. CDR3 size: 13 residues. The germline gives CDR1 LNHNV, CDR2 YYDKDF (reference sequence). The CDR3 loop is CATSRDPRGEAFF. The CDR3 region has the DNA TGTGCCACCAGCAGAGATCCCCGAGGTGAAGCTTTCTTT. Filled out from reference TRBV15 and TRBJ1-1, the complete variable domain reads DAMVIQNPRYQVTQFGKPVTLSCSQTLNHNVMYWYQQKSSQAPKLLFHYYDKDFNNEADTPDNFQSRRPNTSFCFLDIRSPGLGDTAMYLCATSRDPRGEAFFGQGTRLTVV.

The V call is TRBV10-3, the J call TRBJ1-2; D ambiguous. The germline V gene encodes CDR1 ENHRY and CDR2 SYGVKD. The V end was cut by 3 bases, the J end by 10 bases, with 12 bases between. There are 12 residues in the CDR3. CDR3 coding DNA: TGTGCCATCAGTGATTCGGCGGCGATCTACACCTTC. This encodes CAISDSAAIYTF.

The chain carries TRBV15 and TRBJ2-1; a possible D gene is TRBD2 (5 bases). Germline-derived CDR1 and CDR2 are LNHNV and YYDKDF (reference sequence). V lost 3 bases and J 5 bases, leaving 17 bases between the germline ends. This CDR3 has 16 amino acids. CDR3 protein: CATSRYRTGVNNEQFF. The CDR3 DNA sequence: TGTGCCACCAGCAGGTATAGGACCGGGGTCAACAATGAGCAGTTCTTC.

The V gene is TRBV5-4, the J gene TRBJ2-3, with 13 bases identical to TRBD2. Germline V gene sequence: CDR1 SGHNT, CDR2 YYREEE (reference sequence). Germline trimming cut 1 base from V and 6 bases from J; bases unmatched to any gene: 5. The CDR3 runs 16 residues. CDR3 coding DNA: TGTGCCAGCAGCTTGAGACTAGCGGGGGGCTCGGATACGCAGTATTTT. Its translation is CASSLRLAGGSDTQYF.

The V gene is TRBV5-6, the J gene TRBJ2-2, with 8 bases that match TRBD1. This CDR3 is 14 amino acids long. The trim removed 2 bases at V and 4 bases at J, leaving 1 base unmatched. Per germline, CDR1 SGHDT and CDR2 YYEEEE. CDR3 nucleotide sequence: TGTGCCAGCAGCTTAACAGGGGGCACCGGGGAGCTGTTTTTT. Protein sequence: CASSLTGGTGELFF. Complete variable domain (other parts from reference TRBV5-6 and TRBJ2-2): DAGVTQSPTHLIKTRGQQVTLRCSPKSGHDTVSWYQQALGQGPQFIFQYYEEEERQRGNFPDRFSGHQFPNYSSELNVNALLLGDSALYLCASSLTGGTGELFFGEGSRLTVL.

The chain joins TRBV15 to TRBJ1-4; D is undetermined. V lost 3 bases to trimming and J lost 7 bases, with 15 bases between them. The CDR3 runs 15 residues. Per germline, CDR1 LNHNV and CDR2 YYDKDF (reference sequence). For the CDR3, the DNA is TGTGCCACCAGCAGTCGGGTGGGCGGAGGTGAAAAACTGTTTTTT. Amino acid sequence: CATSSRVGGGEKLFF.

The chain has TRBV4-3 and TRBJ1-4; weak D call: TRBD1 (5 bases). Germline V gene sequence: CDR1 LGHNA, CDR2 YSLEER. Deletions cut 1 base from V and 3 bases from J, with 9 bases between. There are 15 residues in the CDR3. CDR3 region: CASSQGTKSNEKLFF. The CDR3, as DNA: TGCGCCAGCAGCCAAGGGACAAAGTCTAATGAAAAACTGTTTTTT.

The rearrangement uses TRBV5-1 and TRBJ2-5; D might be TRBD2 (7 bases). Germline values: CDR1 SGHRS, CDR2 YFSETQ. V lost 5 bases and J 2 bases, leaving 16 bases between the germline ends. This CDR3 spans 15 amino acids. CDR3 residues: CASRRSQGGQETQYF. As DNA, the CDR3 is TGCGCCAGCAGACGTTCACAGGGAGGGCAAGAGACCCAGTACTTC.

The chain is built from TRBV28 and TRBJ2-2, with 8 bases aligning to TRBD2. Germline loops: CDR1 MDHEN, CDR2 SYDVKM. This CDR3 region has 15 residues. Trimming cost V 6 bases and J 1 base; bases outside gene matches: 4. The CDR3 loop reads CASSLGTRNTGELFF. As DNA, the CDR3 is TGTGCCAGCAGCCTCGGGACTAGGAACACCGGGGAGCTGTTTTTT.

This rearrangement joins TRBV7-2 to TRBJ1-4; no clear D gene. Germline CDR1 is SGHTA and CDR2 is FQGNSA. V shed 4 bases and J shed 12 bases, with 18 bases lying between them. This CDR3 contains 14 residues. The CDR3 nucleotides read TGTGCCAGCAGCTCCCGACAAGGAGGTGGCGAACTGTTTTTT. It yields the protein CASSSRQGGGELFF. The variable domain in full, with the rest retrieved from reference TRBV7-2 and TRBJ1-4, is GAGVSQSPSNKVTEKGKDVELRCDPISGHTALYWYRQSLGQGLEFLIYFQGNSAPDKSGLPSDRFSAERTGGSVSTLTIQRTQQEDSAVYLCASSSRQGGGELFFGSGTQLSVL.

The V call is TRBV9, the J call TRBJ1-4; D perhaps matches TRBD1 (6 bases). The V gene's germline CDR1 is SGDLS and CDR2 YYNGEE. The CDR3 runs 14 residues. Trimming left V 0 bases short and J 5 bases short, with 8 bases between. The DNA for the CDR3 is TGTGCCAGCAGCGTAGCAGGGACAAATGAAAAACTGTTTTTT. Amino acid sequence: CASSVAGTNEKLFF.

This CDR3 reads CASSDIRDEQFF. CDR3 sequence (DNA): TGTGCCAGCTCAGACATCCGCGATGAGCAGTTCTTC. This chain links TRBV18 with TRBJ2-1; D is undetermined. V was trimmed by 5 bases and J by 8 bases, leaving 10 bases between them. The CDR3 has 12 amino acids. Germline values: CDR1 KGHSH, CDR2 LQKENI.